The present TCR beta chain was sequenced within a study of cytomegalovirus exposure and HLA in healthy donors. Separate from the 666-subject first cohort was the 120-subject validation cohort, to which the donors belonged. The germline CDR1 and CDR2 sequences are MNHNS and SASEGT. This CDR3 spans 13 amino acids. Trimming cost V 7 bases and J 4 bases; bases outside gene matches: 5. This clone was detected a few times. Profiled with immunoSEQ multiplex PCR; TCRdb holds only in-frame clones, not every one. The table has approximately 270,000 clones, 80% to 90% seen once. Material: PBMCs. The clonotype originates from a woman aged 18-29 years in good health and CMV-seronegative. The J gene is TRBJ1-2, the V gene TRBV6-1; 8 bases are a match to TRBD1. The DNA for the CDR3 is TGTGCCAGCACCGGACAGGGAGCCTATGGCTACACCTTC. This gives the protein CASTGQGAYGYTF.